The 11 T cell receptor beta chains in this list originate from one sample, sequenced in a study of PD-1 blockade in classical Hodgkin lymphoma. Specified time point: cycle 4 day 1 (C4D1), after 5 to 7 weeks of nivolumab. Patients all relapsed after autologous stem cell transplantation, and there was variation in brentuximab vedotin exposure. Only in-frame clones appear in the TCRdb table, and some are missing; sequencing was by immunoSEQ multiplex PCR. Of about 64,000 clones detected, over 85% appear once; the ten largest clones hold about 8%. The specimen was peripheral blood mononuclear cells (PBMCs), collected before the fourth cycle of nivolumab. The receptor source for this set is a human donor with classical Hodgkin lymphoma.

CDR3 sequence: CASSQATLGLQETQYF. For the CDR3, the DNA is TGTGCCAGCAGCCAAGCGACGTTGGGGTTACAAGAGACCCAGTACTTC. This sequence joins TRBV14 and TRBJ2-5; D is ambiguous. Trimming shortened V by 1 base and J by 2 bases, and 14 bases separated the two germline ends. The CDR3 has 16 residues. Germline CDR1 reads SGHDN; CDR2 reads FVKESK.

The chain is built from TRBV7-2 and TRBJ2-2; no definite D call. The CDR3 has 15 residues. V was pared by 4 bases and J by 7 bases, with 16 bases between. Germline V gives CDR1 SGHTA, CDR2 FQGNSA. CDR3 loop: CASSYEQSVGGELFF. Written as DNA, the CDR3 is TGTGCCAGCAGCTATGAACAGTCGGTCGGCGGGGAGCTGTTTTTT.

The chain recombines TRBV28 with TRBJ2-7; 7 nucleotides match TRBD1. This CDR3 has 14 amino acids. Germline-derived CDR1 and CDR2 are MDHEN and SYDVKM. The ends lost 6 bases at V and 2 bases at J; junction bases unmatched: 7. CDR3 residues: CASRGTAVTYEQYF. CDR3 nucleotide sequence: TGTGCCAGCAGGGGGACAGCCGTCACCTACGAGCAGTACTTC.

This clone was found once. The chain uses TRBV28 and TRBJ2-3; 7 bases are a match to TRBD1. With V trimmed by 3 bases and J by 8 bases, 5 bases remained unmatched. The germline CDR1 and CDR2 sequences are MDHEN and SYDVKM. The CDR3 runs to 13 residues. The CDR3 DNA reads as TGTGCCAGCAGTTTGGCCTCAGGGGGTACGCAGTATTTT. Translated: CASSLASGGTQYF.

The chain combines TRBV4-2 with TRBJ1-1, with D unclear. This CDR3 has 14 residues. V was shortened by 1 base and J by 7 bases, with 13 bases between the two germline ends. The V gene's germline CDR1 is LGHNA and CDR2 YNFKEQ. The CDR3 is CASSQVPAQVEAFF. CDR3 sequence (DNA): TGTGCCAGCAGCCAAGTCCCCGCTCAGGTTGAAGCTTTCTTT.

This chain links TRBV7-2 with TRBJ2-5; D is undetermined. Trimming cost V 5 bases and J 1 base, with 8 bases left between them. Germline-derived CDR1 and CDR2 are SGHTA and FQGNSA. CDR3 size: 13 residues. CDR3 sequence: CASSPLPQETQYF. The CDR3 nucleotides read TGTGCCAGCAGCCCTCTCCCCCAAGAGACCCAGTACTTC. Drawing the rest from reference TRBV7-2 and TRBJ2-5, the complete variable domain is GAGVSQSPSNKVTEKGKDVELRCDPISGHTALYWYRQSLGQGLEFLIYFQGNSAPDKSGLPSDRFSAERTGGSVSTLTIQRTQQEDSAVYLCASSPLPQETQYFGPGTRLLVL.

The chain has TRBV7-9 and TRBJ2-3; weak D call: TRBD1 (6 bases). Looked up from germline, CDR1 is SEHNR and CDR2 is FQNEAQ (reference sequence). The CDR3 totals 14 residues. V was pared by 8 bases and J by 4 bases, with 16 bases between. The CDR3 nucleotides are TGTGCCAGCTTGCCAGGGGAATCTCCAGATACGCAGTATTTT. Its protein product is CASLPGESPDTQYF.

The V and J genes are TRBV6-6 and TRBJ2-4, with D possibly being TRBD2 (5 bases). The V and J ends lost 10 bases and 6 bases respectively, with 7 bases between them. CDR1 and CDR2 (germline): MNHNY, SVGAGI (reference sequence). This CDR3 is 10 amino acids long. CDR3 region: CATAGNIQYF. The CDR3 DNA is TGTGCCACCGCGGGAAACATTCAGTACTTC.

The chain recombines TRBV11-3 with TRBJ2-1; the D gene could be TRBD1 or TRBD2 (5 bases each). V dropped 3 bases and J dropped 0 bases, with 12 bases sitting between them. CDR1 SGHNT and CDR2 YENEEA come from the germline V gene. The CDR3 length is 16 residues. In DNA form, the CDR3 reads TGTGCCAGCAGCTTCGGGGACCCTGTCTCCTACAATGAGCAGTTCTTC. Protein product: CASSFGDPVSYNEQFF.

The chain employs TRBV5-1 and TRBJ2-5, with 9 bases aligning to TRBD1. CDR3 length equals 15 residues. Germline V gene lookup returns CDR1 SGHRS and CDR2 YFSETQ. Trimming removed 0 bases from V and 2 bases from J; junction bases left unmatched: 2. The CDR3 DNA follows: TGCGCCAGCAGCTTGGAGGGGACAGGGCAAGAGACCCAGTACTTC. Amino acid sequence: CASSLEGTGQETQYF.

The rearrangement links TRBV27 to TRBJ2-7, with 10 bases fitting TRBD2. Per the germline V gene, CDR1 is MNHEY and CDR2 is SMNVEV (reference sequence). This CDR3 region has 14 residues. V lost 6 bases, J lost 0 bases, and 2 bases stayed unmatched. CDR3 bases: TGTGCCAGCAGCTGGACTAGCGGCTCCTACGAGCAGTACTTC. Its translation is CASSWTSGSYEQYF.